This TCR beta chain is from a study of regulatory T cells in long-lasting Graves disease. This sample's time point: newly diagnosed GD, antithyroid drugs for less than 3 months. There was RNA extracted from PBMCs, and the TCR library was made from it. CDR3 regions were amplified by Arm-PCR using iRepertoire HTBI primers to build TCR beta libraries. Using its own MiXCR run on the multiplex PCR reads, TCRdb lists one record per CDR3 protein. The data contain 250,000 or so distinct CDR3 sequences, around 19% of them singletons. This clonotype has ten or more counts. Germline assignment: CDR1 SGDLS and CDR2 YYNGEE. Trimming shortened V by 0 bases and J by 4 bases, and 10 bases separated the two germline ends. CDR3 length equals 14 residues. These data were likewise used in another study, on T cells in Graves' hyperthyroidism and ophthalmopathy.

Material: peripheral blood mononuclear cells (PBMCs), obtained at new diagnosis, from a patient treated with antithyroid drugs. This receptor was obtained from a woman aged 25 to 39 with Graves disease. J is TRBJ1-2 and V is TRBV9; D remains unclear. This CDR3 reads CASSVVGSSYGYTF. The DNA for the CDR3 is TGTGCCAGCAGCGTAGTCGGGTCGAGCTATGGCTACACCTTC.